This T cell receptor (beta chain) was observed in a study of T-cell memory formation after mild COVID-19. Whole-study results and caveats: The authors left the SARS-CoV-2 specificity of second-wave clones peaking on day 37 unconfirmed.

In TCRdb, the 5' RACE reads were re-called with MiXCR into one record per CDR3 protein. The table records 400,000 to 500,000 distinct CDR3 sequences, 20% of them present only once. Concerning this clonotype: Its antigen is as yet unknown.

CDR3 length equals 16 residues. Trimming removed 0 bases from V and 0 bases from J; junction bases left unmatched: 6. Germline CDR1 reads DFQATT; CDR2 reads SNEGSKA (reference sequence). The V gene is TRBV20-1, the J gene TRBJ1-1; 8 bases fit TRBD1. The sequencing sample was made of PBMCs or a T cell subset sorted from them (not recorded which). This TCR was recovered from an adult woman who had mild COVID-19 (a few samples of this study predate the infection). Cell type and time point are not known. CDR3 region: CSARDFQGAMNTEAFF. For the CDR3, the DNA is TGCAGTGCTAGAGATTTCCAGGGGGCTATGAACACTGAAGCTTTCTTT.